Presented here are 15 T cell receptor beta chains from one specimen sequenced in a study of blood T cell repertoires in COVID-19. Repertoires were generated with immunoSEQ multiplex PCR, while TCRdb's copy carries only in-frame clones and drops some. The table lists 350,000 or so clones, around 88% of them singletons. Sequenced input: peripheral blood. These receptors all come from a young woman with COVID-19, enrolled during active disease.

This chain connects TRBV5-4 to TRBJ1-3, with TRBD1 identical over 7 bases. V lost 0 bases and J lost 0; bases outside the gene matches: 6. Germline V gene lookup returns CDR1 SGHNT and CDR2 YYREEE (reference sequence). This CDR3 region has 17 residues. CDR3 residues: CASSLGGTAFSGNTIYF. For the CDR3, the DNA is TGTGCCAGCAGCTTGGGGGGGACAGCGTTCTCTGGAAACACCATATATTTT. Using reference TRBV5-4 and TRBJ1-3 for the parts outside the CDR3, the full variable domain is ETGVTQSPTHLIKTRGQQVTLRCSSQSGHNTVSWYQQALGQGPQFIFQYYREEENGRGNFPPRFSGLQFPNYSSELNVNALELDDSALYLCASSLGGTAFSGNTIYFGEGSWLTVV.

The chain employs TRBV3-1 (or the pseudogene TRBV3-2) and TRBJ2-3; possibly TRBD2 for D (5 bases). The CDR3 has 14 amino acids. CDR1 LGHDT and CDR2 YNNKEL come from the germline V gene (reference sequence). V dropped 5 bases and J dropped 4 bases, with 13 bases sitting between them. CDR3: CASSTGSEADTQYF. Written as DNA, the CDR3 is TGTGCCAGCAGCACGGGGTCGGAGGCAGATACGCAGTATTTT.

The chain links TRBV10-3 to TRBJ1-1, with no clear D. Deletions cut 4 bases from V and 0 bases from J, with 9 bases between. CDR3 length: 14 residues. Per the germline V gene, CDR1 is ENHRY and CDR2 is SYGVKD. CDR3 sequence (DNA): TGTGCCATCAGTGCCCGTTCCTTGAACACTGAAGCTTTCTTT. Residues: CAISARSLNTEAFF.

The chain recombines TRBV6-6 with TRBJ2-1, with 12 bases lining up with TRBD2. Germline CDR1 and CDR2: MNHNY and SVGAGI (reference sequence). The junction had 5 bases not matched to a gene; V was cut back by 2 bases and J by 9 bases. This CDR3 is 15 amino acids long. CDR3 DNA: TGTGCCAGCAGTTACGCTAGCGGGGGGGCCCTTGAGCAGTTCTTC. This gives the protein CASSYASGGALEQFF.

The rearrangement links TRBV5-4 to TRBJ1-1; D call uncertain. Trimming cost V 4 bases and J 3 bases, with 19 bases left between them. The CDR3 contains 16 residues. Germline V gene lookup returns CDR1 SGHNT and CDR2 YYREEE (reference sequence). CDR3 region: CASSQGPRALDTEAFF. The CDR3, as DNA: TGTGCCAGCAGCCAAGGCCCGCGGGCACTAGACACTGAAGCTTTCTTT.

V usage is TRBV5-1 and J usage is TRBJ1-2; D gene uncertain. Trimming took off 4 bases at V and 8 bases at J, with 21 bases between the two ends. Germline V gene sequence: CDR1 SGHRS, CDR2 YFSETQ. This CDR3 is built from 15 residues. In DNA, the CDR3 is TGCGCCAGCAGCCCCGGTAGGTCGGGTCTTGGCGGCTACACCTTC. Translation: CASSPGRSGLGGYTF.

The chain combines TRBV4-1 with TRBJ1-1; no reliable D call. CDR3 size: 11 residues. Germline assignment: CDR1 MGHRA and CDR2 YSYEKL. The V end was cut by 5 bases, the J end by 10 bases, with 11 bases between. CDR3 nucleotides: TGCGCCAGCAGCTCAGGTTTAGGAGCTTTCTTT. Translated: CASSSGLGAFF.

The rearrangement joins TRBV7-9 to TRBJ2-5, with 8 bases identical to TRBD1. The CDR3 is 15 residues long. Per the germline V gene, CDR1 is SEHNR and CDR2 is FQNEAQ (reference sequence). The trim removed 5 bases at V and 2 bases at J, leaving 7 bases unmatched. CDR3 sequence: CASSGGQAIQETQYF. CDR3 coding DNA: TGTGCCAGCAGCGGGGGACAGGCGATTCAAGAGACCCAGTACTTC.

CDR3 amino acids: CASSEQQGARNTIYF. CDR3 sequence (DNA): TGTGCCAGCAGTGAACAACAGGGGGCTCGAAACACCATATATTTT. The chain combines TRBV2 with TRBJ1-3, with 9 bases that match TRBD1. The ends lost 2 bases at V and 5 bases at J; junction bases unmatched: 4. The CDR3 has 15 amino acids. Per germline, CDR1 SNHLY and CDR2 FYNNEI.

The table lists this clone with a few counts. Additional DNA sequences in this sample encode the identical CDR3. The CDR3 here is CASSLGQGGYEQYV. The CDR3 coding sequence is TGTGCCAGCAGCCTAGGACAGGGAGGGTACGAGCAGTACGTC. The chain links TRBV28 to TRBJ2-7; possible D gene TRBD1, 8 bases. CDR3 length equals 14 residues. Trimming shortened V by 6 bases and J by 4 bases, and 16 bases separated the two germline ends. Germline V lookup: CDR1 MDHEN, CDR2 SYDVKM.

The chain is built from TRBV7-8 and TRBJ1-1; D remains unclear. The CDR3 sequence is 17 residues long. Per the germline V gene, CDR1 is SGHVS and CDR2 is FQNEAQ. Trimming removed 1 base at V and 4 bases at J, with 19 bases between. CDR3 DNA: TGTGCCAGCAGCTTAGGAAGAGGCCCCGGCCGAAGCACTGAAGCTTTCTTT. Translation gives CASSLGRGPGRSTEAFF.

This clone showed up just a few times. The gene calls are TRBV12-3 or TRBV12-4 and TRBJ1-1, with D perhaps matching TRBD1 (5 bases). CDR3 size: 12 residues. The V end was cut by 6 bases, the J end by 7 bases, with 12 bases between. CDR3 coding DNA: TGTGCCAGCAGGGGGGGAACACTTGAAGCTTTCTTT. Translation gives CASRGGTLEAFF.

The chain has TRBV6-2 or TRBV6-3 and TRBJ2-2; TRBD1 agrees at 9 bases. The V and J ends lost 5 bases and 3 bases, in that order; junction bases with no gene match: 10. The CDR3 spans 17 residues. Germline V gene data show CDR1 as MNHEY and CDR2 as SVGEGT. CDR3 coding DNA: TGTGCCAGCAGTCCCATCGCCGGGACAGGGCACACCGGGGAGCTGTTTTTT. This translates into CASSPIAGTGHTGELFF.

This clone turned up a few times. The CDR3 protein is CASSPFSTDTQYF. In DNA, the CDR3 is TGTGCCAGCTCACCTTTCTCCACAGATACGCAGTATTTT. The rearrangement joins TRBV18 to TRBJ2-3; no reliable D call. This CDR3 comprises 13 residues. V gave up 3 bases and J gave up 2 bases, with 6 bases separating them. The germline V gene encodes CDR1 KGHSH and CDR2 LQKENI.

The chain couples TRBV24-1 to TRBJ1-1; TRBD1 might be the D (5 bases). Germline lookup yields CDR1 KGHDR and CDR2 SFDVKD. V dropped 6 bases and J dropped 2 bases, with 18 bases sitting between them. This CDR3 comprises 16 residues. Written as DNA, the CDR3 is TGTGCCACCAGTCCGGACAAGCAACTAATCAACACTGAAGCTTTCTTT. Translating gives CATSPDKQLINTEAFF.